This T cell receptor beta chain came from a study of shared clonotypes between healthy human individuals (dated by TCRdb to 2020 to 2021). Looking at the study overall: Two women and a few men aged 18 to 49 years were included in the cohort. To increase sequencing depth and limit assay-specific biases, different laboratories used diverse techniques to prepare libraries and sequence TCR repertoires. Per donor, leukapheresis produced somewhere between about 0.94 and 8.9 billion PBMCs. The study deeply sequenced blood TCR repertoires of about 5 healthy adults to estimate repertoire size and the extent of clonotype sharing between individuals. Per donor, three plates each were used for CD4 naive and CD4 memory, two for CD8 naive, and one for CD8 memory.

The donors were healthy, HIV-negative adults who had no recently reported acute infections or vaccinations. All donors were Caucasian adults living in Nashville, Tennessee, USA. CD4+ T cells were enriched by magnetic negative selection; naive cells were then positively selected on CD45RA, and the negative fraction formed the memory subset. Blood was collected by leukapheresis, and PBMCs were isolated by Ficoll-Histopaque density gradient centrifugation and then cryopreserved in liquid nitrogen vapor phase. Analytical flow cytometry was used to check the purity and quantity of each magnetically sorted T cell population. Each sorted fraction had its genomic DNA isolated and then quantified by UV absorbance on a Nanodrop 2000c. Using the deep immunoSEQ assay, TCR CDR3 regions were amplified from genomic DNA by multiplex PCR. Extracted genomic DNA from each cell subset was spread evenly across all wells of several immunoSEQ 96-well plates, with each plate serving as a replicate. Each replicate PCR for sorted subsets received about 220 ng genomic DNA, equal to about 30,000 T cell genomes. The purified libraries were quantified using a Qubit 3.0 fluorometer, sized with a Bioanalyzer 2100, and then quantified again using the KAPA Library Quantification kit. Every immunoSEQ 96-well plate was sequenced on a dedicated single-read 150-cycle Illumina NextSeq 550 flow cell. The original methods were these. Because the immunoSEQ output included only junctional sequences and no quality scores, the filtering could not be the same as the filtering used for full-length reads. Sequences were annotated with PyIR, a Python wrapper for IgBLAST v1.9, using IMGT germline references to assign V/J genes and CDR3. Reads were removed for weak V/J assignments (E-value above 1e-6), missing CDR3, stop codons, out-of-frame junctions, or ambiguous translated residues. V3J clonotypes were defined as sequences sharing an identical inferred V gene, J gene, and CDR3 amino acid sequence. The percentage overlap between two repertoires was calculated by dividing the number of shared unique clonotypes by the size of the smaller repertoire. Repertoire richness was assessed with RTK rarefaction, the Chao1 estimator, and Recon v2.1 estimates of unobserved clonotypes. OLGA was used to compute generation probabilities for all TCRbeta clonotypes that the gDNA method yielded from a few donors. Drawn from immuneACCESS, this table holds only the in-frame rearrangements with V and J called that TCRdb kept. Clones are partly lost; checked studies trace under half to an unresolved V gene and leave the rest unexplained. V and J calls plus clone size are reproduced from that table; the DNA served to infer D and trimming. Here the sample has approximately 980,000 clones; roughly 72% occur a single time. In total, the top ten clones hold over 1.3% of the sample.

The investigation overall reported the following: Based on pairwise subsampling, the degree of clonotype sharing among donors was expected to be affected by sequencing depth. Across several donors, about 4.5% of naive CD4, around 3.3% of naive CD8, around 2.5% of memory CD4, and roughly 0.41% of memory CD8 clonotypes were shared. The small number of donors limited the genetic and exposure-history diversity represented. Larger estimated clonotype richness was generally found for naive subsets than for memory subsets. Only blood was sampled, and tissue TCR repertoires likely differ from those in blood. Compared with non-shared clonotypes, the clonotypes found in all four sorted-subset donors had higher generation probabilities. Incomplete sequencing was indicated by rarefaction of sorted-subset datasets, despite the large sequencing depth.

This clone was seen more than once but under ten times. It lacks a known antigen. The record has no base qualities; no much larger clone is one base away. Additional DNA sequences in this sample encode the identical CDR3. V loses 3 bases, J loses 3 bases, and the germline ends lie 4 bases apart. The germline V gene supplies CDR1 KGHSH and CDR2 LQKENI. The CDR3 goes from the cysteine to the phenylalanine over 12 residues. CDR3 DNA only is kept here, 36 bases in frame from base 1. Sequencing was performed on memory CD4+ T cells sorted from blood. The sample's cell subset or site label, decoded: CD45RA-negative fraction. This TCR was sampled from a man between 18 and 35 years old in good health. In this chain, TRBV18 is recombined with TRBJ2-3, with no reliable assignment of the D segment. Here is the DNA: TGTGCCAGCTCACCGAATACAGATACGCAGTATTTT. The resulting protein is CASSPNTDTQYF.